The sequence of this TCR beta chain was determined in a study of T cells in tumors after PD-1 blockade. This clone has a handful of counts. Data came from immunoSEQ multiplex PCR; TCRdb stores just in-frame clones and leaves some out. Altogether around 35,000 clones are present, approximately 73% being singletons, with the ten largest covering less than 50%. The source is a human donor with basal cell carcinoma. The input for sequencing was PBMCs, taken after anti-PD-1 treatment.

CDR3 coding DNA: TGTGCCAGCAGTGAAGTGGGGGGTTTCGGCGAGCAGTACTTC. This encodes CASSEVGGFGEQYF. The chain links TRBV6-1 to TRBJ2-7, with D tentatively TRBD2 (6 bases). Trimming pared 1 base from V and 6 bases from J, leaving 13 bases between. The CDR3 consists of 14 residues. Per germline, CDR1 MNHNS and CDR2 SASEGT.